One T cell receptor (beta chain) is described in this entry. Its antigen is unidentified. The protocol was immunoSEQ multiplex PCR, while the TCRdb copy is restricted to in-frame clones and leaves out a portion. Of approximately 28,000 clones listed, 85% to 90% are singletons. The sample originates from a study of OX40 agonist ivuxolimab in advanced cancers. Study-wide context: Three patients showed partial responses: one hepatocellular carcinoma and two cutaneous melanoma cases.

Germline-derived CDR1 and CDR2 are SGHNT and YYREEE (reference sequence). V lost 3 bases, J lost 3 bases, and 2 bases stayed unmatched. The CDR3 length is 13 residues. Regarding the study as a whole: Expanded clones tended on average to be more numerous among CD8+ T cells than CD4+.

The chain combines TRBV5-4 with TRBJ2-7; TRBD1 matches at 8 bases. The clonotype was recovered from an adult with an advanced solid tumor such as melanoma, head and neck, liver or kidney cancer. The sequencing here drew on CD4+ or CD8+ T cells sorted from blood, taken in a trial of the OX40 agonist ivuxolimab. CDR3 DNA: TGTGCCAGCAGCTGGGACAGGAACTACGAGCAGTACTTC. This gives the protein CASSWDRNYEQYF. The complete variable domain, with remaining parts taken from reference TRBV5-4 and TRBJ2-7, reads ETGVTQSPTHLIKTRGQQVTLRCSSQSGHNTVSWYQQALGQGPQFIFQYYREEENGRGNFPPRFSGLQFPNYSSELNVNALELDDSALYLCASSWDRNYEQYFGPGTRLTVT.